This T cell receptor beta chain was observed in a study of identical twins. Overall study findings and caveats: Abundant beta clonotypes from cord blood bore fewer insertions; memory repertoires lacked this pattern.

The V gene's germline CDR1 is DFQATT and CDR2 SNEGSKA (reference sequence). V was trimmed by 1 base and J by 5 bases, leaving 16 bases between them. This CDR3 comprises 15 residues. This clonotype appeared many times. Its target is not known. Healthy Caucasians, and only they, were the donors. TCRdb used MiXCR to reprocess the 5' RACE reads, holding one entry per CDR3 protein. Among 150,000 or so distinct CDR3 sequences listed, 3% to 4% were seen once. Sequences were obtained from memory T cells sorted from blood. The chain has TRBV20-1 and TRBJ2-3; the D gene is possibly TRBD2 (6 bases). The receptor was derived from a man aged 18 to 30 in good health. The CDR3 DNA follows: TGCAGTGCTAGAGTCCGACTAGGGGCCCTAGATACGCAGTATTTT. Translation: CSARVRLGALDTQYF.